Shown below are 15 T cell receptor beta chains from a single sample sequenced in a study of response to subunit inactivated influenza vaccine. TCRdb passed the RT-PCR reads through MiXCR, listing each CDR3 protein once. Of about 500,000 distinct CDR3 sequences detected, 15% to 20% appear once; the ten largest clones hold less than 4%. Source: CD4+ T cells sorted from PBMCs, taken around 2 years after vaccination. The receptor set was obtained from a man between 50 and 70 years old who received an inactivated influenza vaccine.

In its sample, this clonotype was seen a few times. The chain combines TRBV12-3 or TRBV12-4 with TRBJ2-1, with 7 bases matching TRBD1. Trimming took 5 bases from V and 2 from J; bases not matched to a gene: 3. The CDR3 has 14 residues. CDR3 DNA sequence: TGTGCCAGCAGTCACGGGACAGCCTACAATGAGCAGTTCTTC. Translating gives CASSHGTAYNEQFF.

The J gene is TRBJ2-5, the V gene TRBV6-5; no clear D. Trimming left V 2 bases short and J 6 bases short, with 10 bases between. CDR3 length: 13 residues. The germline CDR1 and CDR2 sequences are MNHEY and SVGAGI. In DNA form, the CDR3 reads TGTGCCAGCAGTTACGGGGTTTTGCAGACCCAGTACTTC. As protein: CASSYGVLQTQYF.

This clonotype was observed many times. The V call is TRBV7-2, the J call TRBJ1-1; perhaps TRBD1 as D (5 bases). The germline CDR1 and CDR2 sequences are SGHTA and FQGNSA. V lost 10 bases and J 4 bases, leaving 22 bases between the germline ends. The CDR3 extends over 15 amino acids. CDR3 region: CAILLKGIRSTEAFF. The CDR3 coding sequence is TGTGCCATCCTCCTCAAGGGGATAAGGAGCACTGAAGCTTTCTTT.

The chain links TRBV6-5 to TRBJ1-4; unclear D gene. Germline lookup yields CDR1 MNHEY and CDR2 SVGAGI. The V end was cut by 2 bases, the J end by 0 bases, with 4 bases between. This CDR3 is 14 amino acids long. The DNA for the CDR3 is TGTGCCAGCAGTTACAGTCCAACTAATGAAAAACTGTTTTTT. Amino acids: CASSYSPTNEKLFF.

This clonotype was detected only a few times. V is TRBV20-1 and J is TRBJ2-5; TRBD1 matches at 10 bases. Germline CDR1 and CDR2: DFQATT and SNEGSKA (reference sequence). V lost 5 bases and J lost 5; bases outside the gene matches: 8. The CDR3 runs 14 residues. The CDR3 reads CSASGTGDRETQYF. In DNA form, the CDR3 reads TGCAGTGCTTCCGGGACAGGGGATCGGGAGACCCAGTACTTC.

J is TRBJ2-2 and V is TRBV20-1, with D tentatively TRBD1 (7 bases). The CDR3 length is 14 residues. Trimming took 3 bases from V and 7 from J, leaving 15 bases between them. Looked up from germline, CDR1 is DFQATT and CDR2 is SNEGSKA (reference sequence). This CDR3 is CSASDLQGGGELFF. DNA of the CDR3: TGCAGTGCTAGTGACCTCCAGGGGGGCGGGGAGCTGTTTTTT.

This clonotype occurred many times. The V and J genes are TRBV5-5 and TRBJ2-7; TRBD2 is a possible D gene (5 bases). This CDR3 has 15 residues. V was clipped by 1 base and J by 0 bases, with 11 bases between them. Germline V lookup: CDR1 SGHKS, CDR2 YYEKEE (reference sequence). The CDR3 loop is CASSLSGELSYEQYF. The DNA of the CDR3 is TGTGCCAGCAGCTTGAGTGGGGAGCTCTCCTACGAGCAGTACTTC.

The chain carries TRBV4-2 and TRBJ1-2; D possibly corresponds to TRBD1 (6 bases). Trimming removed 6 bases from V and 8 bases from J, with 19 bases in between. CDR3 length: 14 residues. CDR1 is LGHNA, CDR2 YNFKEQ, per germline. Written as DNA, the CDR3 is TGTGCCAGCAGGCGGGGCCAAGGGGGACTCGGCTACACCTTC. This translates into CASRRGQGGLGYTF.

Written as DNA, the CDR3 is TGTGCCAGCAGTTTAGGGCAACGAGGACAGGGAAAAGGCTACACCTTC. Translating gives CASSLGQRGQGKGYTF. The chain links TRBV28 to TRBJ1-2; TRBD1 matches at 8 bases. J was trimmed by 8 bases and V by 2 bases; bases with no gene match: 13. The germline gives CDR1 MDHEN, CDR2 SYDVKM. The CDR3 is 16 residues long.

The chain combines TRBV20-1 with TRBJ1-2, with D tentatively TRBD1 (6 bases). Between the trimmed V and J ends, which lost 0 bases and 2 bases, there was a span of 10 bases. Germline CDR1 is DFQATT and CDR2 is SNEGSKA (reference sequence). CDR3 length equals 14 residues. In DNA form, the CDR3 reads TGCAGTGCTAGAGACGTACAGGGAAACTATGGCTACACCTTC. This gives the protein CSARDVQGNYGYTF.

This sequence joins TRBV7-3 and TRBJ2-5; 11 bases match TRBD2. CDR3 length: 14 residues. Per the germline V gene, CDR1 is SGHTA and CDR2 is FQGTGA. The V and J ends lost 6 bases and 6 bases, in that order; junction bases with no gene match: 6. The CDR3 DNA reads TGTGCCAGCAGTCCAACTAGCGGGAGCCAGACCCAGTACTTC. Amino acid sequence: CASSPTSGSQTQYF. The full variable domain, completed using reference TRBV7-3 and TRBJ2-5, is GAGVSQTPSNKVTEKGKYVELRCDPISGHTALYWYRQSLGQGPEFLIYFQGTGAADDSGLPNDRFFAVRPEGSVSTLKIQRTERGDSAVYLCASSPTSGSQTQYFGPGTRLLVL.

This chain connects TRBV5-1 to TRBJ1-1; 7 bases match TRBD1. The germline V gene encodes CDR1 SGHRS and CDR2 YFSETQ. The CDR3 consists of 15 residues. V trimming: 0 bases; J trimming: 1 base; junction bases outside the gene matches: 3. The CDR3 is CASSLVSGGNTEAFF. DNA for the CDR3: TGCGCCAGCAGCTTGGTGTCAGGGGGGAACACTGAAGCTTTCTTT.

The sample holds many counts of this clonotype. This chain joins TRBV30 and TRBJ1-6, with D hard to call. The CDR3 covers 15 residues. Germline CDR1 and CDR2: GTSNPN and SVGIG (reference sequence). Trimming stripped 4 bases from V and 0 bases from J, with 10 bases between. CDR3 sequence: CAWTPGSSYNSPLHF. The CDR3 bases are TGTGCCTGGACCCCGGGCAGCTCCTATAATTCACCCCTCCACTTT.

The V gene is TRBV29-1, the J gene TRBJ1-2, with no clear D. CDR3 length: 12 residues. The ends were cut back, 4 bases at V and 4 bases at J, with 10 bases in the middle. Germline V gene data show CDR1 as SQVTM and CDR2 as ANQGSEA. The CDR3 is CSVAGESYGYTF. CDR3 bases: TGCAGCGTTGCCGGGGAAAGCTATGGCTACACCTTC. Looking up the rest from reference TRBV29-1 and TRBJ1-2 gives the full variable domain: SAVISQKPSRDICQRGTSLTIQCQVDSQVTMMFWYRQQPGQSLTLIATANQGSEATYESGFVIDKFPISRPNLTFSTLTVSNMSPEDSSIYLCSVAGESYGYTFGSGTRLTVV.

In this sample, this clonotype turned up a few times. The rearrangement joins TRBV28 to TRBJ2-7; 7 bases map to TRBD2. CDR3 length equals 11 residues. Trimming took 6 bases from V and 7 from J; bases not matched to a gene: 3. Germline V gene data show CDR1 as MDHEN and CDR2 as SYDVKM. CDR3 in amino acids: CASRGGREQYF. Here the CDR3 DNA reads TGTGCCAGCAGGGGGGGGAGGGAGCAGTACTTC.